These 26 T cell receptor beta chains share one sample of origin, sequenced in a study of T-cell memory formation after mild COVID-19. TCRdb re-called the 5' RACE reads through MiXCR, storing one row per CDR3 protein. The sample shows roughly 150,000 distinct CDR3 sequences, under 15% of them seen only once. Sequences were obtained from PBMCs or a T cell subset sorted from them (not recorded which). These receptors were taken from a man between 18 and 35 years old who had mild COVID-19 (a few samples of this study predate the infection). Cell type and time point are not known.

This clonotype was seen a handful of times. This chain uses TRBV7-6 with TRBJ2-3; D unresolved. The CDR3 loop spans 14 amino acids. The ends were cut back, 1 base at V and 4 bases at J, with 9 bases in the middle. Germline-derived CDR1 and CDR2 are SGHVS and FNYEAQ. In DNA form, the CDR3 reads TGTGCCAGCAGCTTAGACGGAAGGCCAGATACGCAGTATTTT. Translation: CASSLDGRPDTQYF. Full variable domain (rest looked up from reference TRBV7-6 and TRBJ2-3): GAGVSQSPRYKVTKRGQDVALRCDPISGHVSLYWYRQALGQGPEFLTYFNYEAQQDKSGLPNDRFSAERPEGSISTLTIQRTEQRDSAMYRCASSLDGRPDTQYFGPGTRLTVL.

This rearrangement joins TRBV6-2 or TRBV6-3 to TRBJ1-1; D gene unclear. The CDR3 has 14 residues. CDR1 is MNHEY and CDR2 is SVGEGT in the germline V gene. Deletions cut 8 bases from V and 5 bases from J, with 18 bases between. The DNA of the CDR3 is TGTGCCAGCGCGCACCAGCAAAGAGGGACTGAAGCTTTCTTT. Encoded protein: CASAHQQRGTEAFF.

The sample holds a few counts of this clonotype. V usage is TRBV5-1 and J usage is TRBJ2-5; the D call may be TRBD1 or TRBD2 (5 bases each). This CDR3 spans 16 amino acids. Trimming cost V 2 bases and J 4 bases, with 18 bases left between them. Germline V lookup: CDR1 SGHRS, CDR2 YFSETQ. CDR3 DNA sequence: TGCGCCAGCAGCTTATTGGGGGAAGGGAGTAGAGAGACCCAGTACTTC. This sequence encodes CASSLLGEGSRETQYF. The full variable domain, completed using reference TRBV5-1 and TRBJ2-5, is KAGVTQTPRYLIKTRGQQVTLSCSPISGHRSVSWYQQTPGQGLQFLFEYFSETQRNKGNFPGRFSGRQFSNSRSEMNVSTLELGDSALYLCASSLLGEGSRETQYFGPGTRLLVL.

This clonotype showed up just a few times. This sequence joins TRBV12-3 or TRBV12-4 and TRBJ1-1; D is undetermined. V was pared by 3 bases and J by 5 bases, with 13 bases between. The length of the CDR3 is 14 residues. This CDR3 reads CASSFGSVGTEAFF. CDR3 DNA: TGTGCCAGCAGTTTCGGGTCGGTTGGGACTGAAGCTTTCTTT.

The table lists this clonotype with a few counts. CDR3 loop: CASSLEEGKLFF. In DNA form, the CDR3 reads TGTGCCAGCAGCTTAGAAGAGGGAAAACTGTTTTTT. The chain links TRBV7-2 to TRBJ1-4; D uncertain. The CDR3 runs 12 residues. Trimming left V 1 base short and J 10 bases short, with 7 bases between. Germline loops: CDR1 SGHTA, CDR2 FQGNSA. Full variable domain (missing parts from reference TRBV7-2 and TRBJ1-4): GAGVSQSPSNKVTEKGKDVELRCDPISGHTALYWYRQSLGQGLEFLIYFQGNSAPDKSGLPSDRFSAERTGGSVSTLTIQRTQQEDSAVYLCASSLEEGKLFFGSGTQLSVL.

The chain carries TRBV9 and TRBJ2-1; no firm D call. Trimming took 0 bases from V and 6 from J, leaving 7 bases between them. There are 13 residues in the CDR3. Germline values: CDR1 SGDLS, CDR2 YYNGEE. CDR3 protein: CASSVGGGNEQFF. The CDR3 nucleotides are TGTGCCAGCAGCGTAGGAGGTGGCAATGAGCAGTTCTTC. The whole variable domain, remainder taken from reference TRBV9 and TRBJ2-1, is DSGVTQTPKHLITATGQRVTLRCSPRSGDLSVYWYQQSLDQGLQFLIQYYNGEERAKGNILERFSAQQFPDLHSELNLSSLELGDSALYFCASSVGGGNEQFFGPGTRLTVL.

The V gene is TRBV5-1, the J gene TRBJ2-4, with D possibly matching TRBD1 (6 bases). Germline-derived CDR1 and CDR2 are SGHRS and YFSETQ. V lost 4 bases and J lost 7, with 18 bases in between. CDR3 size: 15 residues. CDR3: CASSPFASQGNIQYF. The CDR3 coding sequence is TGCGCCAGCAGCCCATTCGCTAGCCAGGGGAACATTCAGTACTTC.

This clonotype was detected a few times. CDR3 region: CASSQGWRDRNQPQHF. The DNA for the CDR3 is TGTGCCAGCAGCCAAGGCTGGAGGGACCGGAATCAGCCCCAGCATTTT. V usage is TRBV7-2 and J usage is TRBJ1-5, with D perhaps matching TRBD1 (5 bases). Trimming pared 5 bases from V and 4 bases from J, leaving 18 bases between. CDR3 length equals 16 residues. CDR1 and CDR2 from the germline V gene are SGHTA and FQGNSA.

The CDR3: CASSSPDSQYGYTF. CDR3 in DNA: TGTGCCAGCAGCTCACCAGACAGTCAGTATGGCTACACCTTC. The chain links TRBV7-9 to TRBJ1-2; TRBD1 might be the D (5 bases). V lost 4 bases and J 5 bases, leaving 14 bases between the germline ends. The V gene's germline CDR1 is SEHNR and CDR2 FQNEAQ (reference sequence). This CDR3 is built from 14 residues.

At least ten counts were recorded for this clonotype. V usage is TRBV20-1 and J usage is TRBJ2-5, with 9 bases matching TRBD2. The CDR3 is 17 residues long. With 0 bases clipped from V and 1 base from J, the junction kept 9 bases outside the gene matches. From germline, CDR1 is DFQATT and CDR2 SNEGSKA (reference sequence). CDR3 sequence (DNA): TGCAGTGCTAGAGATTTTGGCCAGCGGGGGGCCCAAGAGACCCAGTACTTC. The encoded protein is CSARDFGQRGAQETQYF.

The table lists this clonotype with many counts. This CDR3 is CASSEAGRMHQETQYF. The CDR3 bases are TGTGCCAGCAGTGAAGCCGGCAGGATGCACCAAGAGACCCAGTACTTC. The genes are TRBV2 and TRBJ2-5; D gene uncertain. Trimming shortened V by 0 bases and J by 0 bases, and 11 bases separated the two germline ends. CDR3 length equals 16 residues. Germline loops: CDR1 SNHLY, CDR2 FYNNEI.

This clonotype was seen only a few times. The V gene is TRBV5-6, the J gene TRBJ2-3, with 7 bases lining up with TRBD2. J was trimmed by 6 bases and V by 3 bases; bases with no gene match: 7. The CDR3 is 14 amino acids. Germline values: CDR1 SGHDT, CDR2 YYEEEE. CDR3 DNA: TGTGCCAGCAGCTCCACCCGGGGAGGGGATACGCAGTATTTT. Its protein is CASSSTRGGDTQYF.

This clonotype was recorded a few times. The rearrangement uses TRBV10-3 and TRBJ1-5, with D possibly matching TRBD1 (6 bases). Per the germline V gene, CDR1 is ENHRY and CDR2 is SYGVKD. Trimming stripped 7 bases from V and 4 bases from J, with 11 bases between. CDR3 length: 13 residues. The CDR3, as DNA: TGTGCCATCACTCCGGACAGTAATCAGCCCCAGCATTTT. Residues: CAITPDSNQPQHF.

This chain joins TRBV29-1 and TRBJ2-5; D is undetermined. CDR1 and CDR2 (germline): SQVTM, ANQGSEA. V shed 7 bases and J shed 4 bases, with 13 bases lying between them. The CDR3 is 12 residues long. The CDR3 bases are TGCAGCGCTCTAGGGCTTGGAGAGACCCAGTACTTC. It is translated as CSALGLGETQYF. Variable domain in full (rest from reference TRBV29-1 and TRBJ2-5): SAVISQKPSRDICQRGTSLTIQCQVDSQVTMMFWYRQQPGQSLTLIATANQGSEATYESGFVIDKFPISRPNLTFSTLTVSNMSPEDSSIYLCSALGLGETQYFGPGTRLLVL.

This clonotype turned up a few times. This sequence joins TRBV6-2 or TRBV6-3 and TRBJ1-2; unclear D gene. In germline, CDR1 is MNHEY, CDR2 SVGEGT. V lost 2 bases and J lost 8, with 9 bases in between. This CDR3 is built from 12 residues. The CDR3 region has the DNA TGTGCCAGCAGTTACGAGGGCGTGGGCTACACCTTC. As protein: CASSYEGVGYTF.

This chain links TRBV5-1 with TRBJ2-5, with unresolved D. The CDR3 contains 17 residues. The ends were cut back, 0 bases at V and 0 bases at J, with 15 bases in the middle. Germline CDR1 SGHRS, CDR2 YFSETQ. CDR3 in DNA: TGCGCCAGCAGCTTGGGCGCTGGACCAGCCTACCAAGAGACCCAGTACTTC. Protein: CASSLGAGPAYQETQYF.

A few counts support this clonotype. The J gene is TRBJ2-3, the V gene TRBV5-4; 9 nucleotides agree with TRBD2. The CDR3 contains 18 residues. The V gene's germline CDR1 is SGHNT and CDR2 YYREEE (reference sequence). V was clipped by 4 bases and J by 2 bases; unmatched bases: 14. CDR3 DNA sequence: TGTGCCAGCAGCCGTTTAATTGCGCCTAGCGGGGACACAGATACGCAGTATTTT. It specifies CASSRLIAPSGDTDTQYF.

This clonotype was counted only a few times. J is TRBJ2-5 and V is TRBV7-6, with D possibly being TRBD1 or TRBD2 (5 bases each). V was shortened by 4 bases and J by 5 bases, with 17 bases between the two germline ends. Germline CDR1 SGHVS, CDR2 FNYEAQ. The CDR3 has 15 amino acids. This CDR3 reads CASSSGTAFRETQYF. The CDR3 coding sequence is TGTGCCAGCAGCTCCGGGACCGCGTTTAGGGAGACCCAGTACTTC.

This rearrangement joins TRBV5-1 to TRBJ1-4; 7 positions agree with TRBD1. The CDR3 has 15 amino acids. V shed 5 bases, J shed 3 bases, and the junction held 7 bases outside the gene matches. Germline V gene data show CDR1 as SGHRS and CDR2 as YFSETQ. The DNA of the CDR3 is TGCGCCAGCAGTCCCCAGGGGGTAGCTAATGAAAAACTGTTTTTT. It encodes CASSPQGVANEKLFF. The entire variable domain, with the rest obtained from reference TRBV5-1 and TRBJ1-4, is as follows: KAGVTQTPRYLIKTRGQQVTLSCSPISGHRSVSWYQQTPGQGLQFLFEYFSETQRNKGNFPGRFSGRQFSNSRSEMNVSTLELGDSALYLCASSPQGVANEKLFFGSGTQLSVL.

Only a few counts were recorded for this clonotype. The V gene is TRBV5-1, the J gene TRBJ2-7; 7 nucleotides agree with TRBD2. This CDR3 contains 14 residues. The trim removed 1 base at V and 3 bases at J, leaving 4 bases unmatched. Germline assignment: CDR1 SGHRS and CDR2 YFSETQ. This CDR3 reads CASSLLSGDYEQYF. Written as DNA, the CDR3 is TGCGCCAGCAGCTTGTTGAGCGGGGACTACGAGCAGTACTTC.

The V gene is TRBV18, the J gene TRBJ2-7, with 13 bases that match TRBD2. Trimming cost V 3 bases and J 4 bases; bases outside gene matches: 3. CDR1 KGHSH and CDR2 LQKENI come from the germline V gene. The CDR3 is 15 amino acids. CDR3 sequence: CASSPGTSGEYEQYF. DNA of the CDR3: TGTGCCAGCTCACCTGGGACTAGCGGGGAATACGAGCAGTACTTC. The full variable domain, completed using reference TRBV18 and TRBJ2-7, is NAGVMQNPRHLVRRRGQEARLRCSPMKGHSHVYWYRQLPEEGLKFMVYLQKENIIDESGMPKERFSAEFPKEGPSILRIQQVVRGDSAAYFCASSPGTSGEYEQYFGPGTRLTVT.

The rearrangement links TRBV20-1 to TRBJ2-2; D unresolved. This CDR3 spans 14 amino acids. CDR1 DFQATT and CDR2 SNEGSKA come from the germline V gene (reference sequence). Trimming removed 3 bases from V and 4 bases from J, with 12 bases in between. This CDR3 reads CSARRPARTGELFF. The CDR3 DNA reads TGCAGTGCTAGGAGACCCGCGCGCACCGGGGAGCTGTTTTTT.

J is TRBJ2-5 and V is TRBV7-6, with D unclear. The CDR3 is 13 amino acids. Germline loops: CDR1 SGHVS, CDR2 FNYEAQ. V lost 1 base to trimming and J lost 1 base, with 4 bases between them. The CDR3 is CASSLEFQETQYF. Written as DNA, the CDR3 is TGTGCCAGCAGCTTAGAGTTCCAAGAGACCCAGTACTTC.

This clonotype was seen more than once but under ten times. This rearrangement joins TRBV20-1 to TRBJ2-7; 7 bases agree with TRBD1. V lost 5 bases to trimming and J lost 0 bases; unmatched junction nucleotides: 1. Germline CDR1 reads DFQATT; CDR2 reads SNEGSKA (reference sequence). This CDR3 has 12 residues. In DNA, the CDR3 is TGCAGTGCTTGGGACAGCTCCTACGAGCAGTACTTC. Its translation: CSAWDSSYEQYF.

The chain links TRBV6-5 to TRBJ2-3, with 9 bases identical to TRBD1. V shed 4 bases and J 3 bases; nucleotides not matched to a gene: 8. The CDR3 runs 16 residues. Germline loops: CDR1 MNHEY, CDR2 SVGAGI. The CDR3 DNA sequence: TGTGCCAGCAGTTTCTCCGGGACAGGGAGGACAGATACGCAGTATTTT. It is translated as CASSFSGTGRTDTQYF.

In this sample, this clonotype turned up a few times. J is TRBJ2-1 and V is TRBV28, with D possibly matching TRBD2 (5 bases). Trimming took off 8 bases at V and 0 bases at J, with 8 bases between the two ends. CDR3 length equals 13 residues. In germline, CDR1 is MDHEN, CDR2 SYDVKM. The CDR3 nucleotides are TGTGCCAGCTCGGGGAGCTCCTACAATGAGCAGTTCTTC. It translates to CASSGSSYNEQFF.